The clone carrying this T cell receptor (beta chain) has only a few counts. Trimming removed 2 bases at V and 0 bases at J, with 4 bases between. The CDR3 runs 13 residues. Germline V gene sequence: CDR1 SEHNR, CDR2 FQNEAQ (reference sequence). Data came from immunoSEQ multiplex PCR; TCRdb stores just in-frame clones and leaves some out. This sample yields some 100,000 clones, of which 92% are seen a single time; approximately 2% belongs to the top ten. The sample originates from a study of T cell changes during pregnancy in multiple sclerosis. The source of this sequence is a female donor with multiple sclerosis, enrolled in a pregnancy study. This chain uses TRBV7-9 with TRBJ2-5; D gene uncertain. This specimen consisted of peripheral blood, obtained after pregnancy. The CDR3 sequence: CASSLSYQETQYF. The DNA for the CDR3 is TGTGCCAGCAGCTTATCGTACCAAGAGACCCAGTACTTC.